Reported below is one T cell receptor (beta chain). Its antigen remains unknown. CDR1 is MNHEY, CDR2 SVGAGI, per germline. The CDR3 is 15 amino acids. After removal of 0 bases from V and 4 bases from J, the junction contained 3 bases not matched to a gene. The sample comes from a study of response to subunit inactivated influenza vaccine. General study results and limits: Each seasonal flu vaccination may recruit only limited new T cells, authors suggested.

TCRdb used MiXCR to reprocess the RT-PCR reads, holding one entry per CDR3 protein. The data hold around 580,000 distinct CDR3 sequences, with around 11% observed a single time. The input for sequencing was PBMCs from blood, taken on the day of vaccination. This rearrangement joins TRBV6-5 to TRBJ2-1; the match to TRBD2 covers 7 bases. This TCR came from a man aged 45-60 years who received an inactivated influenza vaccine. The CDR3 sequence is CASSYSRLAYNEQFF. The DNA of the CDR3 is TGTGCCAGCAGTTACTCGCGACTAGCTTACAATGAGCAGTTCTTC.